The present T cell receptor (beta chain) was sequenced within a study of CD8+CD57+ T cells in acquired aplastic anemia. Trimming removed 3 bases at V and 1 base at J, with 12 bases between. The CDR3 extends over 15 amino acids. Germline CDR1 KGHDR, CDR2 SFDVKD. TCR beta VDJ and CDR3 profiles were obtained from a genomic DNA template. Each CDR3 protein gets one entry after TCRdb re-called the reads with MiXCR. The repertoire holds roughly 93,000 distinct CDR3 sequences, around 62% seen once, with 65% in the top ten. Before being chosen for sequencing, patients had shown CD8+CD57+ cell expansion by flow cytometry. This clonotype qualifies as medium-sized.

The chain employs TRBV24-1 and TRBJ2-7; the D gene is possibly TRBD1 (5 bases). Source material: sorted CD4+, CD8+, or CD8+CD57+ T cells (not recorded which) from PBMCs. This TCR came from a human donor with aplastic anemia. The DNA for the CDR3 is TGTGCCACCAGTGATCCGCTGACAGCTTCCTACGAGCAGTACTTC. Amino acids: CATSDPLTASYEQYF.